What follows is one T cell receptor (beta chain) and its context. Its antigen remains unidentified. CDR3 length: 16 amino acids. Germline assignment: CDR1 MNHNS and CDR2 SASEGT. TCRdb re-called the 5' RACE reads and catalogs CDR3 proteins one per entry, DNA excluded. The table gives 400,000 to 450,000 distinct CDR3 sequences; the top ten clones make up roughly 7.2% of it. This sample was included in a study of T cells expressing NK-cell markers. Study-wide findings and caveats: Of the CD8+ T cells in six donors, 1.0-7.0% belonged to dominant NKG2C+ clonotypes.

V usage is TRBV6-1 and J usage is TRBJ1-6. The TCR originated in a woman between 18 and 70 years old in good health. Sequencing was done on a sample of blood T cells: a sorted CD56 or NKG2C T cell subset, CD4+ or CD8+ T cells, or bulk PBMC T cells (not recorded which). CDR3 residues: CASKHRARRDNSPLHF.